This TCR beta chain was sequenced for a study of early T cells in non-severe SARS-CoV-2 infection. V lost 5 bases, J lost 7 bases, and 16 bases lay in between. The CDR3 runs 14 residues. Germline V lookup: CDR1 KGHDR, CDR2 SFDVKD. TCRdb analysed the 5' RACE reads with MiXCR anew, one entry per CDR3 protein. Of roughly 93,000 distinct CDR3 sequences in the sample, roughly 14% were seen once. This sequence was found in an adult who was a healthcare worker with PCR-confirmed SARS-CoV-2 infection or an uninfected control (not recorded which). The chain has TRBV24-1 and TRBJ1-2, with D hard to call. Input material: whole blood. CDR3 sequence reads: CATSGPFPAAGYTF. CDR3 DNA sequence: TGTGCCACCAGTGGACCGTTCCCCGCGGCTGGCTACACCTTC.